This T cell receptor beta chain was profiled in a study of T cell responses to AZD1222 COVID-19 vaccine. Study observations and caveats: Baseline seropositivity occurred in only a handful of AZD1222 recipients. Repertoires were sampled only after the peak T cell response. The donors showed a predominance of white British ancestry and of females, with possible underestimation of clonal diversity. Two doses of AZD1222 preceded a rise in Spike-specific TCR breadth and depth.

CDR3 length: 16 residues. CDR1 and CDR2 (germline): SGHAT, FQNNGV. J lost 1 base, V lost 3 bases, and 5 bases had no gene match. Remarks on this clone: As yet, its antigen is unknown.

The method was immunoSEQ multiplex PCR; TCRdb's version includes in-frame clones alone and lacks a portion of them. The sample lists around 58,000 clones; about 80% were seen once. The sample here was peripheral blood, taken on day 0 of AZD1222 vaccination. The sequence came from an adult in good health. The chain uses TRBV11-2 and TRBJ2-4; TRBD2 matches 8 bases. In DNA form, the CDR3 reads TGTGCCAGCAGCTTCGGTAGCGGGACGGCCAAAAACATTCAGTACTTC. It codes for CASSFGSGTAKNIQYF.